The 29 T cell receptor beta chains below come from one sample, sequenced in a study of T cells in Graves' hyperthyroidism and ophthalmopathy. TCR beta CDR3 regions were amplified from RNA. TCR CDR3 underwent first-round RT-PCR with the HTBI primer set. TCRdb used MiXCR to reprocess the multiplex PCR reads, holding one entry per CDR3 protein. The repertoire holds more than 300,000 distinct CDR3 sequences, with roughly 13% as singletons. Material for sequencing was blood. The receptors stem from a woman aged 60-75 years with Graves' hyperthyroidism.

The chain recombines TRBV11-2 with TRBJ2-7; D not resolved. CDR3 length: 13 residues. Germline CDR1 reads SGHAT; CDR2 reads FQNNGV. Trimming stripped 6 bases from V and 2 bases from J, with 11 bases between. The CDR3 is CASSPSSPYEQYF. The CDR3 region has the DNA TGTGCCAGCAGTCCTTCCAGCCCCTACGAGCAGTACTTC.

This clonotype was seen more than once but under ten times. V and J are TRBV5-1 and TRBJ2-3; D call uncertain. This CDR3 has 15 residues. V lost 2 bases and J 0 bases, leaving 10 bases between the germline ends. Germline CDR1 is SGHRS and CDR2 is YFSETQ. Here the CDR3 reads CASSFSSPSTDTQYF. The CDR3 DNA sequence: TGCGCCAGCAGCTTCAGCAGCCCTAGCACAGATACGCAGTATTTT.

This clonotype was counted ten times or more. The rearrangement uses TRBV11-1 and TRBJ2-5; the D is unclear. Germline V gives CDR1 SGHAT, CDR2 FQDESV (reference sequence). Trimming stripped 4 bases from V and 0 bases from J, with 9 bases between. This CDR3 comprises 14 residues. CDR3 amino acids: CASSSQLYQETQYF. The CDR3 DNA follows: TGTGCCAGCAGCTCACAACTGTACCAAGAGACCCAGTACTTC.

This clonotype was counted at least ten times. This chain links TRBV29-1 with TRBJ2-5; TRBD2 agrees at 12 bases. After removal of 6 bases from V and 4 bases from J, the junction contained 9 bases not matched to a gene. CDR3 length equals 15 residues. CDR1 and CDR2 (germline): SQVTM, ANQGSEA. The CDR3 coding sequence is TGCAGCGTGGGGGCCGGGGGACTAGCGGGAGAGACCCAGTACTTC. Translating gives CSVGAGGLAGETQYF.

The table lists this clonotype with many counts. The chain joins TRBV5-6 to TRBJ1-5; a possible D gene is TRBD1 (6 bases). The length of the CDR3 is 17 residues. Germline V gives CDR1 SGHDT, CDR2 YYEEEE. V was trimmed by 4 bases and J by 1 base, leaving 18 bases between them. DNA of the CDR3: TGTGCCAGCAGCCCGGGGGGCCTCACTGGGAGCAATCAGCCCCAGCATTTT. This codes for CASSPGGLTGSNQPQHF.

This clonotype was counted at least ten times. CDR3 in amino acids: CAISDPKGYTSTDTQYF. The CDR3 DNA follows: TGTGCCATCAGTGACCCGAAGGGTTATACTAGCACAGATACGCAGTATTTT. V usage is TRBV10-3 and J usage is TRBJ2-3; D gene uncertain. The V and J ends lost 3 bases and 0 bases respectively, with 16 bases between them. Germline V gives CDR1 ENHRY, CDR2 SYGVKD. This CDR3 has 17 amino acids.

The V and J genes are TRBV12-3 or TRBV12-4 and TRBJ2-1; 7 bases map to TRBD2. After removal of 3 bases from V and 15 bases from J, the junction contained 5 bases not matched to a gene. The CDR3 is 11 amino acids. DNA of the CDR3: TGTGCCAGCAGTTTTGGCGGGAGTAGGTTCTTC. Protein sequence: CASSFGGSRFF.

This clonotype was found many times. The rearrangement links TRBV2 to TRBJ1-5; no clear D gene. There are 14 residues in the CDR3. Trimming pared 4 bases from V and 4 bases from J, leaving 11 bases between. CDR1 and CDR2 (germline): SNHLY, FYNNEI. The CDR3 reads CASSGTVANQPQHF. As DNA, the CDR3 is TGTGCCAGCAGTGGGACCGTGGCTAATCAGCCCCAGCATTTT.

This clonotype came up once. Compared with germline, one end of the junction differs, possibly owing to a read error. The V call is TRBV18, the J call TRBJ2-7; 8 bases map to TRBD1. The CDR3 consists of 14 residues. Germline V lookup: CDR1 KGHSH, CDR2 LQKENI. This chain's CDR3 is CASSPGQVSYEQHF. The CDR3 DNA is TGTGCCAGCTCACCGGGACAGGTCTCCTACGAGCAGCACTTC.

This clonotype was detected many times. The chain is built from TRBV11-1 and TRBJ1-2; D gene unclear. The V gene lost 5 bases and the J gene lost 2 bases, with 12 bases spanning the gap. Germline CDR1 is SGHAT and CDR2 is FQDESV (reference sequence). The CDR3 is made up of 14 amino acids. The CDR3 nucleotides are TGTGCCAGCAGCCTCGAGGGATTGAACTATGGCTACACCTTC. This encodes CASSLEGLNYGYTF.

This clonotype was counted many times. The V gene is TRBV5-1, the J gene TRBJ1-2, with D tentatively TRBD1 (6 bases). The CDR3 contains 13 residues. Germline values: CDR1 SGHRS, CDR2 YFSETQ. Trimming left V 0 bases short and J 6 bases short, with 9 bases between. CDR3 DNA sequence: TGCGCCAGCAGCTTGGGACAGGCGAATGGCTACACCTTC. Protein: CASSLGQANGYTF.

DNA of the CDR3: TGTGCCAGTAGTATTCAACAGGGACGGGGCTACACCTTC. Encoded protein: CASSIQQGRGYTF. The V gene is TRBV19, the J gene TRBJ1-2; a weak D match, TRBD1 (6 bases). This CDR3 has 13 amino acids. Trimming removed 3 bases at V and 8 bases at J, with 13 bases between. CDR1 LNHDA and CDR2 SQIVND come from the germline V gene (reference sequence).

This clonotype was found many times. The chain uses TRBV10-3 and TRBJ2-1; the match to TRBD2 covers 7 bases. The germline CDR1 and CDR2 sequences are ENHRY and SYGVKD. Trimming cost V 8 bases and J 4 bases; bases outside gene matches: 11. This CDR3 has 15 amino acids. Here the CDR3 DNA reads TGTGCCATCGGAGTAAAGGGAGGGCAGTACAATGAGCAGTTCTTC. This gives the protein CAIGVKGGQYNEQFF.

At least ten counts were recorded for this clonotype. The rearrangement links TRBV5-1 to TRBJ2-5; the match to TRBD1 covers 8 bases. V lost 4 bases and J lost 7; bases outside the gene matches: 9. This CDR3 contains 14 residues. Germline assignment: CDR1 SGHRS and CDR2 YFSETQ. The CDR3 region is CASSPGQVEGTQYF. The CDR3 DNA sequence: TGCGCCAGCAGCCCGGGACAGGTAGAGGGGACCCAGTACTTC.

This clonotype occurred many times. DNA of the CDR3: TGTGCCAGCAGTGAAGCGCTTCGGGCACCCCTCCACTTT. Translation: CASSEALRAPLHF. V gene TRBV6-1 combines with J gene TRBJ1-6, with D hard to call. This CDR3 region has 13 residues. The V gene lost 0 bases and the J gene lost 11 bases, with 8 bases spanning the gap. Germline lookup yields CDR1 MNHNS and CDR2 SASEGT.

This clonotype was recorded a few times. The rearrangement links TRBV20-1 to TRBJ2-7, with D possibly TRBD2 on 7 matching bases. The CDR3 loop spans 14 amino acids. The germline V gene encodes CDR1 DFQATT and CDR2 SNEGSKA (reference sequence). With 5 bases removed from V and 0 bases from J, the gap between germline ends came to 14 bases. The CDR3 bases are TGCAGTGCTGGGGGGGACACCTTCTCCTACGAGCAGTACTTC. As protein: CSAGGDTFSYEQYF.

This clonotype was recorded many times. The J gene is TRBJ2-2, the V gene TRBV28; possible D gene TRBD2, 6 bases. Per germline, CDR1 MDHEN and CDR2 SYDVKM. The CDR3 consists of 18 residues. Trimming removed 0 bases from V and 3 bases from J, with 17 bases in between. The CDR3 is CASSLWIRRERDTGELFF. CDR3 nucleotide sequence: TGTGCCAGCAGTTTATGGATCCGACGGGAGCGGGACACCGGGGAGCTGTTTTTT.

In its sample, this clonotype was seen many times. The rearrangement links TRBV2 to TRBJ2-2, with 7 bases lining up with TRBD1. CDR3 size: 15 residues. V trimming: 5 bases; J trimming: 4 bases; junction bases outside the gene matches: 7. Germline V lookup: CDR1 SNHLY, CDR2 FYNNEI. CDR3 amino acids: CASSLGTASTGELFF. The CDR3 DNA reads TGTGCCAGCAGTTTAGGGACAGCAAGCACCGGGGAGCTGTTTTTT.

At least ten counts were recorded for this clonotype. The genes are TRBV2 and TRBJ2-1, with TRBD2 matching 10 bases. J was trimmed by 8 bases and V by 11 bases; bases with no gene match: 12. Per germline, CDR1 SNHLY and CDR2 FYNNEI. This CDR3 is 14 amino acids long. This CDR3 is CAGRTGTSVDEQFF. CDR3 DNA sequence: TGTGCCGGAAGAACCGGGACTAGCGTCGATGAGCAGTTCTTC.

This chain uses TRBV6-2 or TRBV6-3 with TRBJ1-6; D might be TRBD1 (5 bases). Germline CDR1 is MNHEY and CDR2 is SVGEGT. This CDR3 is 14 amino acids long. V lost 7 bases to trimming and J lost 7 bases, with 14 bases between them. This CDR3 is CASTPGTANSPLHF. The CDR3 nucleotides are TGTGCCAGCACTCCCGGGACGGCGAATTCACCCCTCCACTTT.

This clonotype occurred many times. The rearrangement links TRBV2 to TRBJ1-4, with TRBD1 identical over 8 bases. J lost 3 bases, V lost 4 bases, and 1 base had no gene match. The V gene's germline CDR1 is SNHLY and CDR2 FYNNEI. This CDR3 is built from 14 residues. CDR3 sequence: CASSGRGPNEKLFF. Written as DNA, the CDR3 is TGTGCCAGCAGTGGCAGGGGGCCTAATGAAAAACTGTTTTTT.

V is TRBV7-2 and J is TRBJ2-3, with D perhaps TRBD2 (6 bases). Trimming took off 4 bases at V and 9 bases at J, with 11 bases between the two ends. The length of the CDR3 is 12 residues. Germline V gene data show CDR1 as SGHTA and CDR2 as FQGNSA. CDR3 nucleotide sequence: TGTGCCAGCAGCTCGAGAGGGAGGACGCAGTATTTT. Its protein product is CASSSRGRTQYF.

CDR3 loop: CASKGLAGRAEQFF. In nucleotides, the CDR3 is TGTGCCAGCAAGGGGCTAGCGGGACGGGCGGAGCAGTTCTTC. The rearrangement uses TRBV2 and TRBJ2-1; 9 nucleotides line up with TRBD2. The trim removed 7 bases at V and 10 bases at J, leaving 11 bases unmatched. In germline, CDR1 is SNHLY, CDR2 FYNNEI. This CDR3 contains 14 residues.

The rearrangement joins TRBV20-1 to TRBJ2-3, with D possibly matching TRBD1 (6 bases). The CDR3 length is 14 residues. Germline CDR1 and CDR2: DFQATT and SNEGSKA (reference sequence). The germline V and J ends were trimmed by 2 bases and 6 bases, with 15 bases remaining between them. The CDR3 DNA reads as TGCAGTGCTAGACGCTCTCCTGGGGGCGATACGCAGTATTTT. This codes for CSARRSPGGDTQYF.

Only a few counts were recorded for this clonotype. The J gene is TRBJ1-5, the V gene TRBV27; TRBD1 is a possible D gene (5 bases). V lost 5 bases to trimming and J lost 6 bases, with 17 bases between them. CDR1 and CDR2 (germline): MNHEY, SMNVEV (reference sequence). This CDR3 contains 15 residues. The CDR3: CASSPRRGPGQPQHF. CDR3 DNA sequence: TGTGCCAGCAGTCCCCGTAGGGGTCCGGGTCAGCCCCAGCATTTT.

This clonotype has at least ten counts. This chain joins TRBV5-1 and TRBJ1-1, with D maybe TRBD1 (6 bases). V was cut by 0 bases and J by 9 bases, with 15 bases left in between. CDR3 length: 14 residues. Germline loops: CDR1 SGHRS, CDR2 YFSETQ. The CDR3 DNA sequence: TGCGCCAGCAGCTTGGCGTTGGATAGGGGGAAAGCTTTCTTT. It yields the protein CASSLALDRGKAFF.

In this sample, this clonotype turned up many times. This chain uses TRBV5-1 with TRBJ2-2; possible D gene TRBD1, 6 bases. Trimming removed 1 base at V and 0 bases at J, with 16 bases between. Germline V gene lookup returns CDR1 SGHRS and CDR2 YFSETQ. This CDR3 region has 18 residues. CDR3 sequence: CASSLRGQTRTNTGELFF. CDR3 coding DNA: TGCGCCAGCAGCTTGAGGGGACAAACTCGAACGAACACCGGGGAGCTGTTTTTT.

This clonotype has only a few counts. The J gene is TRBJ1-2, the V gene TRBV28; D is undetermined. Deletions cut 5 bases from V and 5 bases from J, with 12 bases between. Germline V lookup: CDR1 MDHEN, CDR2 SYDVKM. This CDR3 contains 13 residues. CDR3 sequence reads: CASSPQRGYGYTF. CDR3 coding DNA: TGTGCCAGCAGTCCACAACGGGGATATGGCTACACCTTC.

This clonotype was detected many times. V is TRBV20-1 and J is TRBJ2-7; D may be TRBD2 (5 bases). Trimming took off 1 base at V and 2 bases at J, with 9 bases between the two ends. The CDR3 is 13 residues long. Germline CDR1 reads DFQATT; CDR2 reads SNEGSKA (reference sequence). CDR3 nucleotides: TGCAGTGCTAGAGGTAGCGCGACCTACGAGCAGTACTTC. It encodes CSARGSATYEQYF.